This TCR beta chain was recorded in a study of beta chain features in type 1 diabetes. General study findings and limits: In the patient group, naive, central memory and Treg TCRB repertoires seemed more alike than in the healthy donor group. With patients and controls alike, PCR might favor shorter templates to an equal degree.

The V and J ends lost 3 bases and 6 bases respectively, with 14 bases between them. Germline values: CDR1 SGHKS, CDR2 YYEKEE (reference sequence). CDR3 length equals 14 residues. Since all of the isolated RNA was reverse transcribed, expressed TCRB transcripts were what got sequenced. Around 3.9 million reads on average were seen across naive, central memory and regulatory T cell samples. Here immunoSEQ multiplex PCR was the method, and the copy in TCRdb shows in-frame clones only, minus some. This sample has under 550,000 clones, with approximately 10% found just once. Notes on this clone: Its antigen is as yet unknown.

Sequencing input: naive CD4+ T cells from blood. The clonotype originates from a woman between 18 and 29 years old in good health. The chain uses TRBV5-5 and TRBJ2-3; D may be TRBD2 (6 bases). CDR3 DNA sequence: TGTGCCAGCAGCTCGGGACCCCGGGGGGATACGCAGTATTTT. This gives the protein CASSSGPRGDTQYF.